The 22 T cell receptor beta chains in this list originate from one sample, sequenced in a study of cytomegalovirus exposure and HLA in healthy donors. 13 Jbeta primers and 60 Vbeta primers were used for the PCR. The method was immunoSEQ multiplex PCR; TCRdb's version includes in-frame clones alone and lacks a portion of them. The table lists some 130,000 clones, about 80% of them singletons. The sequenced sample consisted of PBMCs. All receptors come from a boy between 2 and 15 years old in good health and CMV-seronegative.

The count of this clone is one. This sequence joins TRBV6-5 and TRBJ2-2; D not resolved. Per germline, CDR1 MNHEY and CDR2 SVGAGI. The CDR3 has 13 amino acids. Trimming left V 2 bases short and J 6 bases short, with 7 bases between. The chain's CDR3 is CASSYGLAGELFF. The DNA of the CDR3 is TGTGCCAGCAGTTACGGGCTCGCCGGGGAGCTGTTTTTT.

V and J are TRBV5-3 and TRBJ1-5; 7 positions match TRBD1. TRBV5-3 is reported as an ORF; its role is uncertain. The CDR3 spans 14 residues. Losses at the gene ends were 4 bases for V and 2 bases for J; bases not matched to a gene: 3. The CDR3 loop reads CARSPGTGNQPQHF. For the CDR3, the DNA is TGTGCCAGAAGCCCCGGGACAGGCAATCAGCCCCAGCATTTT.

J is TRBJ2-3 and V is TRBV13; 7 positions match TRBD1. With V trimmed by 5 bases and J by 0 bases, 11 bases remained unmatched. The CDR3 length is 17 residues. CDR1 is PRHDT and CDR2 is FYEKMQ in the germline V gene (reference sequence). CDR3 sequence: CASSPRDSRRSTDTQYF. The CDR3 nucleotides read TGTGCCAGCAGCCCCCGGGACAGCCGCCGTAGCACAGATACGCAGTATTTT.

CDR3 region: CASSVRGDDTGELFF. The CDR3 DNA follows: TGTGCCAGCAGTGTACGGGGGGACGACACCGGGGAGCTGTTTTTT. V is TRBV6-4 and J is TRBJ2-2; 7 bases map to TRBD2. The CDR3 totals 15 residues. J gave up 3 bases and V 4 bases, and 5 bases lay outside the gene matches. Germline CDR1 reads MRHNA; CDR2 reads SNTAGT.

Written as DNA, the CDR3 is TGTGCCAGCAGCGTAGCTCTAGCGGGGGCAGCCGGGGAGCTGTTTTTT. Its translation is CASSVALAGAAGELFF. The chain carries TRBV9 and TRBJ2-2; 10 bases line up with TRBD2. The V gene's germline CDR1 is SGDLS and CDR2 YYNGEE. V dropped 0 bases and J dropped 6; count of bases not matched to a gene: 5. CDR3 size: 16 residues.

This chain connects TRBV11-2 to TRBJ2-1, with D maybe TRBD1 (6 bases). The CDR3 runs to 14 residues. The V gene's germline CDR1 is SGHAT and CDR2 FQNNGV. Trimming removed 7 bases at V and 3 bases at J, with 13 bases between. The CDR3 DNA reads as TGTGCCAGCAACCCGGACAGCTTCTACAATGAGCAGTTCTTC. Translated, it gives CASNPDSFYNEQFF.

The J gene is TRBJ2-7, the V gene TRBV10-3, with 8 nucleotides matching TRBD1. The CDR3 is made up of 15 amino acids. Germline V lookup: CDR1 ENHRY, CDR2 SYGVKD. The V and J ends lost 3 bases and 2 bases, in that order; junction bases with no gene match: 6. The CDR3 sequence is CAISDSTGVPYEQYF. Written as DNA, the CDR3 is TGTGCCATCAGTGACTCGACAGGGGTCCCCTACGAGCAGTACTTC.

This rearrangement joins TRBV6-5 to TRBJ1-3; 7 bases map to TRBD1. Germline CDR1 and CDR2: MNHEY and SVGAGI. J was trimmed by 3 bases and V by 10 bases; bases with no gene match: 6. CDR3 size: 13 residues. CDR3 DNA: TGTGCCACCAGACAGGGTAGTGGAAACACCATATATTTT. This gives the protein CATRQGSGNTIYF.

The chain couples TRBV19 to TRBJ2-3; 8 bases are a match to TRBD1. Germline CDR1 reads LNHDA; CDR2 reads SQIVND (reference sequence). The length of the CDR3 is 17 residues. V trimming: 6 bases; J trimming: 1 base; junction bases outside the gene matches: 12. The CDR3 sequence: CASSDRTGTGRTDTQYF. The CDR3 DNA reads TGTGCCAGTAGCGACCGAACCGGGACAGGCCGCACAGATACGCAGTATTTT. Filled out from reference TRBV19 and TRBJ2-3, the complete variable domain reads DGGITQSPKYLFRKEGQNVTLSCEQNLNHDAMYWYRQDPGQGLRLIYYSQIVNDFQKGDIAEGYSVSREKKESFPLTVTSAQKNPTAFYLCASSDRTGTGRTDTQYFGPGTRLTVL.

The chain is built from TRBV20-1 and TRBJ1-2; D is uncertain. The CDR3 totals 9 residues. Germline V gene sequence: CDR1 DFQATT, CDR2 SNEGSKA (reference sequence). The V end lost 6 bases, the J end lost 5 bases, and 4 bases lay between the germline ends. CDR3 sequence (DNA): TGCAGTGCCCCGTATGGCTACACCTTC. This sequence encodes CSAPYGYTF.

This rearrangement joins TRBV7-2 to TRBJ1-5; 7 bases fit TRBD1. CDR3 length equals 15 residues. Germline V gene data show CDR1 as SGHTA and CDR2 as FQGNSA. J was trimmed by 5 bases and V by 4 bases; bases with no gene match: 8. CDR3 DNA: TGTGCCAGCAGCTCATGGGGGACAGCGGATCAGCCCCAGCATTTT. Its translation is CASSSWGTADQPQHF. The whole variable domain, filled in from reference TRBV7-2 and TRBJ1-5, reads GAGVSQSPSNKVTEKGKDVELRCDPISGHTALYWYRQSLGQGLEFLIYFQGNSAPDKSGLPSDRFSAERTGGSVSTLTIQRTQQEDSAVYLCASSSWGTADQPQHFGDGTRLSIL.

This chain joins TRBV27 and TRBJ2-2; 7 bases fit TRBD2. The CDR3 is 16 amino acids. Trimming cost V 7 bases and J 1 base; bases outside gene matches: 9. The germline V gene has CDR1 MNHEY and CDR2 SMNVEV (reference sequence). In nucleotides, the CDR3 is TGTGCCAGCACTATGAGGCTAGCGGAGAACACCGGGGAGCTGTTTTTT. This translates into CASTMRLAENTGELFF.

The chain joins TRBV5-6 to TRBJ1-1, with 7 bases matching TRBD1. The germline V gene encodes CDR1 SGHDT and CDR2 YYEEEE. With V trimmed by 4 bases and J by 4 bases, 7 bases remained unmatched. This CDR3 spans 14 amino acids. This CDR3 is CASSVTGTGTEAFF. The CDR3 DNA reads TGTGCCAGCAGCGTGACAGGGACCGGCACTGAAGCTTTCTTT.

The genes are TRBV6-5 and TRBJ1-2, with 9 bases lining up with TRBD1. The CDR3 extends over 15 amino acids. V trimming: 0 bases; J trimming: 7 bases; junction bases outside the gene matches: 6. Germline loops: CDR1 MNHEY, CDR2 SVGAGI. CDR3 in amino acids: CASSYSPDRGFGYTF. CDR3 DNA: TGTGCCAGCAGTTACTCACCAGACAGGGGGTTTGGCTACACCTTC.

This rearrangement joins TRBV30 to TRBJ2-7, with 7 bases aligning to TRBD1. The CDR3 totals 17 residues. The germline V gene encodes CDR1 GTSNPN and CDR2 SVGIG (reference sequence). V shed 2 bases and J 1 base; nucleotides not matched to a gene: 14. The CDR3 bases are TGTGCCTGGAGTCCATATTCCGGGACAGTGGGGTCCTACGAGCAGTACTTC. Amino acid sequence: CAWSPYSGTVGSYEQYF.

The count of this clone is one. This chain connects TRBV25-1 to TRBJ1-2; 12 bases are a match to TRBD1. CDR1 MGHDK and CDR2 SYGVNS come from the germline V gene. Germline trimming cut 4 bases from V and 6 bases from J; bases unmatched to any gene: 6. This CDR3 comprises 15 residues. CDR3 sequence reads: CASSGGTGGKHGYTF. DNA of the CDR3: TGTGCCAGCAGTGGGGGGACAGGGGGCAAGCATGGCTACACCTTC.

V is TRBV4-1 and J is TRBJ2-3; TRBD2 is a possible D gene (6 bases). This CDR3 has 16 amino acids. V dropped 3 bases and J dropped 3 bases, with 16 bases sitting between them. Germline V gene data show CDR1 as MGHRA and CDR2 as YSYEKL. The CDR3 sequence is CASSQRTGETTDTQYF. The CDR3 region has the DNA TGCGCCAGCAGCCAGAGAACGGGGGAGACGACAGATACGCAGTATTTT.

The V gene is TRBV10-3, the J gene TRBJ2-7; TRBD1 matches 7 bases. Germline V gene data show CDR1 as ENHRY and CDR2 as SYGVKD. Trimming cost V 4 bases and J 5 bases; bases outside gene matches: 11. CDR3 length equals 15 residues. CDR3 loop: CAISVLETGMNEQYF. The CDR3 DNA follows: TGTGCCATCAGTGTCCTGGAGACAGGGATGAACGAGCAGTACTTC.

The genes are TRBV7-3 and TRBJ2-2; TRBD1 aligns across 7 bases. CDR1 SGHTA and CDR2 FQGTGA come from the germline V gene. The CDR3 spans 16 residues. The V and J ends lost 5 bases and 4 bases, in that order; junction bases with no gene match: 10. The CDR3 protein is CASSQAGDRATGELFF. In DNA, the CDR3 is TGTGCCAGCAGCCAAGCCGGAGACAGGGCCACCGGGGAGCTGTTTTTT.

As concerns this clone: Other DNA sequences in this sample translate to the same CDR3. J is TRBJ2-1 and V is TRBV7-9; D may be TRBD2 (6 bases). The CDR3 is made up of 15 amino acids. The V gene lost 2 bases and the J gene lost 0 bases, with 8 bases spanning the gap. Germline V CDR1 and CDR2: SEHNR, FQNEAQ (reference sequence). CDR3 in amino acids: CASSLTGSSYNEQFF. CDR3 nucleotide sequence: TGTGCCAGCAGCTTAACCGGGAGCTCCTACAATGAGCAGTTCTTC.

This clone has more than one count but fewer than ten. The gene calls are TRBV6-1 and TRBJ1-1; 7 bases are shared with TRBD1. Germline loops: CDR1 MNHNS, CDR2 SASEGT. The CDR3 runs to 15 residues. V lost 5 bases, J lost 7 bases, and 13 bases stayed unmatched. The DNA for the CDR3 is TGTGCCAGCAGTCCCCTTCTGGAGGGGGCCTTTGAAGCTTTCTTT. Residues: CASSPLLEGAFEAFF.

In its sample, this clone was seen once. The rearrangement links TRBV19 to TRBJ2-1; TRBD2 is a possible D gene (5 bases). Germline V gene data show CDR1 as LNHDA and CDR2 as SQIVND (reference sequence). Trimming removed 4 bases from V and 2 bases from J, with 9 bases in between. The CDR3 has 14 amino acids. CDR3 region: CASSKAEAYNEQFF. CDR3 in DNA: TGTGCCAGTAGTAAAGCGGAGGCCTACAATGAGCAGTTCTTC.